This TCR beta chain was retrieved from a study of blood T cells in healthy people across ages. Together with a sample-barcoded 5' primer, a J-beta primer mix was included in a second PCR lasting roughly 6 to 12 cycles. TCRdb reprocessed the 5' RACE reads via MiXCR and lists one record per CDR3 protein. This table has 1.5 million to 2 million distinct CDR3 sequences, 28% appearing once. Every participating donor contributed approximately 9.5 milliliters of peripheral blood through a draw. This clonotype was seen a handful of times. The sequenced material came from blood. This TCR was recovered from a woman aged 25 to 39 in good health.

The CDR3 nucleotides read TGTGCCAGCTCCGGGACAGGGAGCACCGGGGAGCTGTTTTTT. This sequence encodes CASSGTGSTGELFF. J is TRBJ2-2 and V is TRBV9; 9 nucleotides align to TRBD1. Germline CDR1 SGDLS, CDR2 YYNGEE. This CDR3 spans 14 amino acids. V gave up 7 bases and J gave up 4 bases; unmatched junction bases: 5.